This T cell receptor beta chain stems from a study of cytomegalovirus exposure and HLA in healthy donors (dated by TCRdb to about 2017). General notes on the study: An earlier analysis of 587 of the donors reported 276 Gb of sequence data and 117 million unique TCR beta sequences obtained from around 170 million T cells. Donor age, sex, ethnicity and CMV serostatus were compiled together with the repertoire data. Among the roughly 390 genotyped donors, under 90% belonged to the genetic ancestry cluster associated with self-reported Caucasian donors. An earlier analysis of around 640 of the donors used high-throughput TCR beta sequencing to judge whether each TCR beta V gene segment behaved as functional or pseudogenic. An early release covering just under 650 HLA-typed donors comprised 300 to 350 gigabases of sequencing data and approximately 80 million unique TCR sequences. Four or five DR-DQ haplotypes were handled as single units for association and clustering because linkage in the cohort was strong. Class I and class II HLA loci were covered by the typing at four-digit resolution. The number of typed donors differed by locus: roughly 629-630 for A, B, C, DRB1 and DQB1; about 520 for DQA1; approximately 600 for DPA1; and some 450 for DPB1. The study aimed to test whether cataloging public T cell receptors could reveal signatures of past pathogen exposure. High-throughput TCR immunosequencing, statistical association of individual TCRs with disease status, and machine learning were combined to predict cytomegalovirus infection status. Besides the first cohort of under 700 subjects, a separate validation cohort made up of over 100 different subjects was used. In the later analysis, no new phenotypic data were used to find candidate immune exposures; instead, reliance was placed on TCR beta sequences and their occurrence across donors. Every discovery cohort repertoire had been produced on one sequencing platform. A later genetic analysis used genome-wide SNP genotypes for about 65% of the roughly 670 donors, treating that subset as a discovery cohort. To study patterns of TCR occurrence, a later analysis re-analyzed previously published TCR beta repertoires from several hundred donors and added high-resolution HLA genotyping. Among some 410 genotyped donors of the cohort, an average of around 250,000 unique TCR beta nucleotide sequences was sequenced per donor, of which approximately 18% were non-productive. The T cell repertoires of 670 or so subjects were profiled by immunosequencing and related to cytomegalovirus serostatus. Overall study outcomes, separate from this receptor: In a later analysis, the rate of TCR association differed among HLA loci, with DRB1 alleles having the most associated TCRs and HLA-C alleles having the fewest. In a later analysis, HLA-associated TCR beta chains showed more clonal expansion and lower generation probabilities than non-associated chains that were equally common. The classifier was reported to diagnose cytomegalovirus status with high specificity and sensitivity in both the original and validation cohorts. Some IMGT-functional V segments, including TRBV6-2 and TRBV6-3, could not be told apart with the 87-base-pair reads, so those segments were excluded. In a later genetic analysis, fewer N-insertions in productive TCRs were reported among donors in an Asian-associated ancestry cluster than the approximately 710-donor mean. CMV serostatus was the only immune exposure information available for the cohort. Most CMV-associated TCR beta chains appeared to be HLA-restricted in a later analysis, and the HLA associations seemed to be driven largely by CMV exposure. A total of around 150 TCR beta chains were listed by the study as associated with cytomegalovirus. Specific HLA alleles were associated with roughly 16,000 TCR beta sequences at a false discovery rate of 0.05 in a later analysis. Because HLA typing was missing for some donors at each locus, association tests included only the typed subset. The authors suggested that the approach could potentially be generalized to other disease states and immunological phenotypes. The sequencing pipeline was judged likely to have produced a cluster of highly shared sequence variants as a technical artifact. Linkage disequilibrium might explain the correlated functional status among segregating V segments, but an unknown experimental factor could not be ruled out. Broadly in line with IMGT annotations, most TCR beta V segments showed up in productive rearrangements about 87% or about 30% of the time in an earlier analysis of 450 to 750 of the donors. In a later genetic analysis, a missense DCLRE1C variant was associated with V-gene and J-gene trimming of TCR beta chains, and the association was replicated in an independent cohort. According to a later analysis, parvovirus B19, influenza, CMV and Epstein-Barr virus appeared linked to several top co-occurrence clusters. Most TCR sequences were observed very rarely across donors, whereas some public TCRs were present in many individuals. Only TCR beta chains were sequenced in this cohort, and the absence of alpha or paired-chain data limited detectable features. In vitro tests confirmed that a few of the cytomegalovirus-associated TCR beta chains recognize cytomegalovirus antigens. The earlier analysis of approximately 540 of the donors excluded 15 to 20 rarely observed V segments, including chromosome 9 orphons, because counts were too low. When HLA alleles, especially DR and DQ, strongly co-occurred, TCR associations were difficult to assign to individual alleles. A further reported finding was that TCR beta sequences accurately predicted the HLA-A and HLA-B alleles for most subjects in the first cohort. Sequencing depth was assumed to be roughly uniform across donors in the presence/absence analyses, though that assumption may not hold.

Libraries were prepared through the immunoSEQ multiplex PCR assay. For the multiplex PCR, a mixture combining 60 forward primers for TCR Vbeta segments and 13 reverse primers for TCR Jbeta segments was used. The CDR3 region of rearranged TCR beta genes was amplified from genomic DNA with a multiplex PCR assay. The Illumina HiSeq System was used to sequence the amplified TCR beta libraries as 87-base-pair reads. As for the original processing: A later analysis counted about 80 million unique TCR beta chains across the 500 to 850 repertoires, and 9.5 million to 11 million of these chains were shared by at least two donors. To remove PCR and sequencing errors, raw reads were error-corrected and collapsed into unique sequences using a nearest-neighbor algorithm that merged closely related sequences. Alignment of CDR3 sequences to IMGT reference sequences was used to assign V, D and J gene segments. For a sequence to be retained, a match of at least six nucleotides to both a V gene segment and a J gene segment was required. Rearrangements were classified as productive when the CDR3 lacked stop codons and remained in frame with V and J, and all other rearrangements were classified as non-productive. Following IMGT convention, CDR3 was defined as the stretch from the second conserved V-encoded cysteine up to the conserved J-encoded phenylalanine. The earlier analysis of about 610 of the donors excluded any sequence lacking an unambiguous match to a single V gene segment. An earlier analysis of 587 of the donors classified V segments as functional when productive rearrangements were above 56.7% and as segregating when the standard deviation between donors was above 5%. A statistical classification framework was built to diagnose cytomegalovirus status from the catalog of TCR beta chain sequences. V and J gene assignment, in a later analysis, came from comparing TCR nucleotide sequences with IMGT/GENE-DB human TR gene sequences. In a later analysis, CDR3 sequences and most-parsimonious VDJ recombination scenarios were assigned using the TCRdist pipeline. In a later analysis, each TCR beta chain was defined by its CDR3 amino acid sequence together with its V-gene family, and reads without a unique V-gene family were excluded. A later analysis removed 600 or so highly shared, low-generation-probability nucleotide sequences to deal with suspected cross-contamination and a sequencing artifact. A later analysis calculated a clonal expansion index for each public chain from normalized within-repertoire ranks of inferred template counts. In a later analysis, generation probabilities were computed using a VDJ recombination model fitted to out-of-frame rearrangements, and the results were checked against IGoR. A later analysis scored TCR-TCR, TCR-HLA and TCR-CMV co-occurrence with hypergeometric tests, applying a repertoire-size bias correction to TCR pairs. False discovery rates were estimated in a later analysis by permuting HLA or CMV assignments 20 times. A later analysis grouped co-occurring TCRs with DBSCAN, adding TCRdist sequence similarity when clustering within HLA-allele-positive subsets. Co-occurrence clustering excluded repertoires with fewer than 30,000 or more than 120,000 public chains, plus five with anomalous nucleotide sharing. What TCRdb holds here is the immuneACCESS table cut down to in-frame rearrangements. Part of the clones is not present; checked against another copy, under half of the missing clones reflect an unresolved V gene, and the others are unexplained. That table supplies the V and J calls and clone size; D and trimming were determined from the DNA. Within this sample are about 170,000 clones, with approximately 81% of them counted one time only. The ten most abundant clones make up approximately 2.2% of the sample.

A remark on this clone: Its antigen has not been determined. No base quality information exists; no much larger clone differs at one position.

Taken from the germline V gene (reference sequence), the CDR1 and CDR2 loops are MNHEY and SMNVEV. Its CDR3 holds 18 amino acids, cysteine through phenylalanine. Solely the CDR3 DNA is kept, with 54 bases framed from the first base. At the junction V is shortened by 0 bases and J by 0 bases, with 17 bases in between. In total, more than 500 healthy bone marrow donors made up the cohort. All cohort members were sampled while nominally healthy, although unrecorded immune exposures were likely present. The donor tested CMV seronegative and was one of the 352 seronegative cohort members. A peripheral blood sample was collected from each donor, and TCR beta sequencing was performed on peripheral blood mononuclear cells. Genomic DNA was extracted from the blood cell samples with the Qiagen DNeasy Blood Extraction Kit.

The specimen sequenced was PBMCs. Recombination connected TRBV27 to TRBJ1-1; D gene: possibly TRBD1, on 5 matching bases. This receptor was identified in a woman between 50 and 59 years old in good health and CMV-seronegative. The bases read TGTGCCAGCAGTTTATCCGACAGCAGAACGAGTATGAACACTGAAGCTTTCTTT. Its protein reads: CASSLSDSRTSMNTEAFF.